The following is a T cell receptor beta chain sequence with its context. Its antigen is unknown. Trimming left V 0 bases short and J 0 bases short, with 15 bases between. The length of the CDR3 is 17 residues. Germline V lookup: CDR1 MNHEY, CDR2 SMNVEV (reference sequence). This record belongs to a study of cytomegalovirus exposure and HLA in healthy donors. About the research overall: From HLA-typed donors, an early data release held tens of millions of unique TCRs. Researchers found that around 80% of a few hundred genotyped donors fell within the Caucasian-associated ancestry cluster. Study results and caveats: In vitro testing confirmed a few CMV-associated chains as specific for CMV antigens. Most TCR sequences proved rare, with some public TCRs found in many donors.

The PCR was carried out with 60 Vbeta primers and 13 Jbeta primers. The method was immunoSEQ multiplex PCR; TCRdb's version includes in-frame clones alone and lacks a portion of them. The table lists more than 200,000 clones, around 79% of them singletons. What was sequenced was PBMCs. This TCR was recovered from a man between 18 and 35 years old in good health and CMV-seronegative. J is TRBJ2-7 and V is TRBV27, with D possibly being TRBD2 (6 bases). DNA for the CDR3: TGTGCCAGCAGTTTATCCGGCGGGGCGGTGTACTCCTACGAGCAGTACTTC. The encoded protein is CASSLSGGAVYSYEQYF.